The 2 T cell receptor beta chains below come from one sample, sequenced in a study of blood T cell repertoires in COVID-19. Profiled with immunoSEQ multiplex PCR; TCRdb holds only in-frame clones, not every one. The data show over 200,000 clones, less than 85% seen once. Sample: PBMCs or T cells enriched from blood (not recorded which). Receptor source: a man aged 60 to 69 who had recovered from COVID-19.

The chain joins TRBV5-4 to TRBJ2-7; 13 nucleotides align to TRBD2. The germline V gene has CDR1 SGHNT and CDR2 YYREEE (reference sequence). Germline trimming cut 4 bases from V and 0 bases from J; bases unmatched to any gene: 7. The length of the CDR3 is 17 residues. The CDR3 DNA sequence: TGTGCCAGCAGCGAAGGGACTAGCGGGGTACGCTCCTACGAGCAGTACTTC. It encodes CASSEGTSGVRSYEQYF.

V usage is TRBV5-6 and J usage is TRBJ1-2; D unclear. Germline lookup yields CDR1 SGHDT and CDR2 YYEEEE. The V end was cut by 4 bases, the J end by 2 bases, with 12 bases between. CDR3 length: 14 amino acids. CDR3 sequence reads: CASSMADINYGYTF. CDR3 coding DNA: TGTGCCAGCAGCATGGCAGACATAAACTATGGCTACACCTTC.